This TCR beta chain was found in a study of T cells in Graves' hyperthyroidism and ophthalmopathy. This clonotype occurred many times. There were TCR beta CDR3 regions amplified from RNA transcripts. HTBI primers were used for first-round RT-PCR of the TCR CDR3. TCRdb fed the multiplex PCR reads into MiXCR, producing one record per CDR3 protein. The data contain some 180,000 distinct CDR3 sequences, 15% to 20% of them singletons. The germline CDR1 and CDR2 sequences are SEHNR and FQNEAQ (reference sequence). The CDR3 spans 13 residues. V was shortened by 4 bases and J by 1 base, with 6 bases between the two germline ends. Absent ophthalmopathy progression within 18 months defined stable Graves' hyperthyroidism.

Sequencing was performed on blood. This clonotype originated in a woman in her forties or fifties with Graves' hyperthyroidism. This rearrangement joins TRBV7-9 to TRBJ2-3; D ambiguous. The CDR3 protein is CASSYTGTDTQYF. In DNA, the CDR3 is TGTGCCAGCAGCTATACAGGCACAGATACGCAGTATTTT.